This TCR beta chain was recovered during a study of blood T cells in healthy people across ages. Regarding the study as a whole: More naive CD4+ cells and higher diversity marked long-lived donors relative to aged donors. Naive T cell percentage and TCR beta diversity correlated strongly.

Germline CDR1 MGHRA, CDR2 YSYEKL. The CDR3 has 19 amino acids. Trimming removed 4 bases at V and 4 bases at J, with 28 bases between. The authors ran a second PCR of roughly 7 to 11 cycles using a sample-barcoded 5' primer and a J-beta primer mix. TCRdb processed the 5' RACE reads anew with MiXCR; each CDR3 protein has one entry. Altogether 380,000 or so distinct CDR3 sequences are present, 45% to 65% being singletons, with the ten largest covering under 60%. Comment on this clonotype: Its antigen is still unknown.

This chain joins TRBV4-1 and TRBJ1-2; D might be TRBD1 (5 bases). This clonotype originated in a man in his sixties in good health. The material sequenced was blood. The CDR3 reads CASSPSSAPAGRLSYGYTF. Here the CDR3 DNA reads TGCGCCAGCAGCCCGTCCTCTGCCCCGGCAGGGAGATTGAGCTATGGCTACACCTTC.